What follows describes a single TCR beta chain. Its antigen remains unidentified. The data were obtained in a study of vaccination effects on CD4 cells after COVID-19. Study at large: The median interval between the second dose and post-vaccine sampling was 72 days.

Generated by immunoSEQ multiplex PCR, the TCRdb table keeps only in-frame clones and is missing some. This table holds about 14,000 clones, 78% found once. Germline V lookup: CDR1 PRHDT, CDR2 FYEKMQ (reference sequence). The CDR3 spans 16 residues. V lost 4 bases, J lost 5 bases, and 20 bases lay in between. Viral peptide pool expansion of antigen-specific CD4+ T cells preceded sequencing in the ViraFEST assay. It was after around eleven days of culture that CD4+ T cells were isolated. By PCR, the person was confirmed to have had SARS-CoV-2 infection between March and December 2020. Subjects were given two BNT162b2 or mRNA-1273 vaccine doses. Cultures used under 2.5 million PBMC per well, 9 to 10 IU/ml IL-2 and roughly 10 ug/ml peptides. Days 3 and 7 were when half the medium was replaced with IL-2 medium. Study outcomes and limitations: Late post-vaccination, clones induced by infection and those induced by vaccine underwent marked clonal contraction.

The gene calls are TRBV13 and TRBJ1-1, with unresolved D. The sample was CD4+ T cells from PBMCs cultured with HCoV-NL63 spike peptides, taken after COVID-19 vaccination. This clonotype was sampled from a human donor who had a prior SARS-CoV-2 infection. CDR3 nucleotide sequence: TGTGCCAGCAGCTACGTCCCGACCCATAGAGGGACTGAAGCTTTCTTT. Translating gives CASSYVPTHRGTEAFF.